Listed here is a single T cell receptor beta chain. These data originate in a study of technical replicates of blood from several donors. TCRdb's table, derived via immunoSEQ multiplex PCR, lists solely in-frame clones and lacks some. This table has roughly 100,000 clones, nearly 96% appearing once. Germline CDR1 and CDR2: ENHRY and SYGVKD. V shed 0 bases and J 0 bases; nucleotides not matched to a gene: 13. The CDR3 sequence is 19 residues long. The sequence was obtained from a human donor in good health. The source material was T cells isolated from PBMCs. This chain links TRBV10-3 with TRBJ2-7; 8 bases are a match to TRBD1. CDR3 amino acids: CAISESRLVQGAPSYEQYF. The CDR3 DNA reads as TGTGCCATCAGTGAGTCGAGATTGGTTCAGGGGGCCCCCTCCTACGAGCAGTACTTC.